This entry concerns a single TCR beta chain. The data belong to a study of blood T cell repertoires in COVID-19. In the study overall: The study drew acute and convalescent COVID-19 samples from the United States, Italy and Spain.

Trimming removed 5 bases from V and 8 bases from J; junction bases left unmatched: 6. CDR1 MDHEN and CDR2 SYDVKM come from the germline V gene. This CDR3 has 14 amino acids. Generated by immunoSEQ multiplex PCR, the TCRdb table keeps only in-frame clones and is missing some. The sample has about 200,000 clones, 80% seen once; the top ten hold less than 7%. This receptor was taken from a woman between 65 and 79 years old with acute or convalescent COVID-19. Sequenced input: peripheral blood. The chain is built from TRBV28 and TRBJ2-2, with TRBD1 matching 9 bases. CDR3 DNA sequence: TGTGCCAGCAGTCCACAGGGGGCCGCGGGGGAGCTGTTTTTT. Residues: CASSPQGAAGELFF.